This T cell receptor beta chain stems from a study of T-cell reconstitution after alpha-beta-depleted transplantation in children. A library of TCRbeta sequences, prepared with unique molecular identifiers, was generated. TCRdb analysed the PCR reads with MiXCR anew, one entry per CDR3 protein. The data contain roughly 350,000 distinct CDR3 sequences, under 13% of them singletons. The CDR3 is 16 amino acids. Trimming removed 5 bases at V and 0 bases at J, with 16 bases between. Germline assignment: CDR1 MNHEY and CDR2 SMNVEV (reference sequence). The origin of this receptor is a human donor who donated a stem cell graft to a child with acute lymphoblastic leukemia. The chain carries TRBV27 and TRBJ1-1, with D uncertain. The source was PBMCs from the stem cell graft donor, collected from the stem cell graft. CDR3 in DNA: TGTGCCAGCAGTCTCGGAGCTGGTTTCATGAACACTGAAGCTTTCTTT. Translated, it gives CASSLGAGFMNTEAFF.